The 2 T cell receptor beta chains in this list originate from one sample, sequenced in a study of spatial heterogeneity in lung cancer. TCRdb reprocessed the 5' RACE reads via MiXCR and lists one record per CDR3 protein. The sample includes 20,000 or so distinct CDR3 sequences, 3% to 4% of them seen just once. Indicated time point: sample taken at primary tumor resection. Unsorted whole RNA samples from tumor, nontumor lung or frozen PBMC were sequenced. The sequences come from PBMCs, collected at surgery. These receptor sequences come from a female donor with early-stage non-small cell lung cancer.

This clonotype was seen at least ten times. The chain links TRBV18 to TRBJ1-5; 10 nucleotides agree with TRBD1. This CDR3 spans 15 amino acids. Losses at the gene ends were 6 bases for V and 2 bases for J; bases not matched to a gene: 4. CDR1 KGHSH and CDR2 LQKENI come from the germline V gene. CDR3 DNA sequence: TGTGCCAGCTCCAAGACAGGGGGCCGCAATCAGCCCCAGCATTTT. It specifies CASSKTGGRNQPQHF.

This clonotype was counted many times. This sequence joins TRBV10-2 and TRBJ1-4, with 8 bases lining up with TRBD1. The germline CDR1 and CDR2 sequences are WSHSY and SAAADI. V shed 5 bases and J 4 bases; nucleotides not matched to a gene: 6. The CDR3 spans 15 residues. CDR3 in DNA: TGCGCCAGCAGTACAAGGGACAGGAGTAATGAAAAACTGTTTTTT. Protein sequence: CASSTRDRSNEKLFF.